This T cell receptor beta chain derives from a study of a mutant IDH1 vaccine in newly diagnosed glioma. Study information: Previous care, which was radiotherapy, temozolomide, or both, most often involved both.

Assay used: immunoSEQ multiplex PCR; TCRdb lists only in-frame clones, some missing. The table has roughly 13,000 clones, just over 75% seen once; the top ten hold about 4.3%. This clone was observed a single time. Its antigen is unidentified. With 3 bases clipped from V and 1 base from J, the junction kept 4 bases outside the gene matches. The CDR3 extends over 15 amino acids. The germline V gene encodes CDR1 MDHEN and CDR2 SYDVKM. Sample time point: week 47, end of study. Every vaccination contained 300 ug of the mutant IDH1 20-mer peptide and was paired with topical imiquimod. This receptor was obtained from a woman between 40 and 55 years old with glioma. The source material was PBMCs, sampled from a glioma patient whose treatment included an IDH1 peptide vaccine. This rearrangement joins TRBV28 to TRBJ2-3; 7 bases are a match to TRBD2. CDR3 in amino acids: CASSLRLAGTDTQYF. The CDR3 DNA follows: TGTGCCAGCAGTTTGAGGCTAGCGGGCACAGATACGCAGTATTTT.